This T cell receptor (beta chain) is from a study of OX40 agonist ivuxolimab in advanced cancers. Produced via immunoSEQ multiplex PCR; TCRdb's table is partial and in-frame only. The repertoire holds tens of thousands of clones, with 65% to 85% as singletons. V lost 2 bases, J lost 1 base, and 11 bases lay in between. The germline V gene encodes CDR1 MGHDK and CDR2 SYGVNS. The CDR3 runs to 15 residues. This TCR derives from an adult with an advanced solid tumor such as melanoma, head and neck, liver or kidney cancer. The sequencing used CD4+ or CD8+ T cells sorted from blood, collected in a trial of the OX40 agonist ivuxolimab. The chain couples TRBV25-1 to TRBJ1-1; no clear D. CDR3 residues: CASSEHGIPNTEAFF. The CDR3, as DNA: TGTGCCAGCAGTGAACACGGGATCCCGAACACTGAAGCTTTCTTT. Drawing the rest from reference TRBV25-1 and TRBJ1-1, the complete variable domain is EADIYQTPRYLVIGTGKKITLECSQTMGHDKMYWYQQDPGMELHLIHYSYGVNSTEKGDLSSESTVSRIRTEHFPLTLESARPSHTSQYLCASSEHGIPNTEAFFGQGTRLTVV.